This TCR beta chain came from a study of cytomegalovirus exposure and HLA in healthy donors. On the study more broadly: Findings of an earlier analysis included roughly 120 million unique TCR beta sequences from some 180 million T cells.

This CDR3 contains 14 residues. Germline V gene sequence: CDR1 SGHAT, CDR2 FQNNGV. With 5 bases clipped from V and 6 bases from J, the junction kept 5 bases outside the gene matches. Notes on this clone: The antigen remains unidentified.

Overall study findings and caveats: Association of roughly 17,000 TCR beta sequences with HLA alleles was found at 0.05 false discovery rate in a later analysis.

PCR employed 60 Vbeta and 13 Jbeta primers. Authors' processing steps: Later analysis identified around 85 million unique TCR beta chains, about 10 million shared. The method was immunoSEQ multiplex PCR; TCRdb's version includes in-frame clones alone and lacks a portion of them. The D gene and trimming were derived from the DNA, and the V and J assignments and clone size from that table. The table lists 130,000 or so clones, approximately 71% of them singletons. This sequence joins TRBV11-2 and TRBJ1-2; 11 nucleotides agree with TRBD1. Sequencing input: PBMCs. The sequence came from a woman aged 55-69 years in good health and CMV-seronegative. The CDR3 region is CASSIGTGGNGYTF. The CDR3 nucleotides read TGTGCCAGCAGCATCGGGACAGGGGGAAATGGCTACACCTTC.